This TCR beta chain is drawn from a study of blood T cell repertoires in COVID-19. As processed by the authors: Quantification of nucleated cells was approximated via reference gene primer amplification. Sequenced by immunoSEQ multiplex PCR; TCRdb stores in-frame clones only, minus some. V, J and clone size derive from that table, while D and trimming were established from the DNA sequence. The sample has approximately 88,000 clones; roughly 80% are singletons. This clone has a handful of counts. The specimen was peripheral blood. The receptor comes from a human donor in a cohort sampled during active COVID-19.

The CDR3 region is CASSLTGGLAGVYYNEQFF. In DNA, the CDR3 is TGTGCCAGCAGCTTAACGGGGGGACTAGCGGGAGTATACTACAATGAGCAGTTCTTC. The chain links TRBV7-3 to TRBJ2-1; TRBD2 agrees at 14 bases. Germline CDR1 reads SGHTA; CDR2 reads FQGTGA. This CDR3 spans 19 amino acids. V lost 0 bases and J lost 3; bases outside the gene matches: 7.